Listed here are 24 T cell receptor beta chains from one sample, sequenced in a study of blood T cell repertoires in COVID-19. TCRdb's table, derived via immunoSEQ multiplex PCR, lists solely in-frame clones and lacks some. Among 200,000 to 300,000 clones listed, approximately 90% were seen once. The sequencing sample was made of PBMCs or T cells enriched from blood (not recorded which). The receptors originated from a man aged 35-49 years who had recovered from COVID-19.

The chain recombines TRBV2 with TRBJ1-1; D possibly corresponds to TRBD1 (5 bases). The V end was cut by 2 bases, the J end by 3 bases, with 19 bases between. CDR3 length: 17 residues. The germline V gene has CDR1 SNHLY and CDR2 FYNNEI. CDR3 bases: TGTGCCAGCAGTGAACCCGGGGGGTCTGGGACTTACACTGAAGCTTTCTTT. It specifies CASSEPGGSGTYTEAFF.

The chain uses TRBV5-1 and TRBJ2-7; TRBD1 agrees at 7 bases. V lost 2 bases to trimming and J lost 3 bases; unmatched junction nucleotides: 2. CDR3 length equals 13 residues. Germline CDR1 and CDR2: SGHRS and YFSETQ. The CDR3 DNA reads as TGCGCCAGCAGCTTCGACAGGGTCTACGAGCAGTACTTC. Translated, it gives CASSFDRVYEQYF.

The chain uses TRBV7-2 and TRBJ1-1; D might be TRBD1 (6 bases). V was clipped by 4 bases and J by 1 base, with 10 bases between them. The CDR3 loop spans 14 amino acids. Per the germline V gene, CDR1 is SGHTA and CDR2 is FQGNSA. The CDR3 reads CASSSAGENTEAFF. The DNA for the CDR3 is TGTGCCAGCAGCTCTGCAGGGGAGAACACTGAAGCTTTCTTT.

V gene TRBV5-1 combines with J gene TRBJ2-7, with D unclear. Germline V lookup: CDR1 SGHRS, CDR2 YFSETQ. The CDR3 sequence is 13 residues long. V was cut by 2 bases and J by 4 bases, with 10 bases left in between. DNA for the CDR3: TGCGCCAGCAGCTTCTCAGAAAATTACGAGCAGTACTTC. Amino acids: CASSFSENYEQYF.

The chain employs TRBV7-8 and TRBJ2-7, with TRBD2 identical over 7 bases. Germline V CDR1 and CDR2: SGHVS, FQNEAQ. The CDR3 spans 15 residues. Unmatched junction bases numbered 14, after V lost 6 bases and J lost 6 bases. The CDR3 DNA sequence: TGTGCCAGCAGAGGAGCGCGGGGAGGGTGGGTCGAGCAGTACTTC. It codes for CASRGARGGWVEQYF. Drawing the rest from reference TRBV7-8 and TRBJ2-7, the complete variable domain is GAGVSQSPRYKVAKRGQDVALRCDPISGHVSLFWYQQALGQGPEFLTYFQNEAQLDKSGLPSDRFFAERPEGSVSTLKIQRTQQEDSAVYLCASRGARGGWVEQYFGPGTRLTVT.

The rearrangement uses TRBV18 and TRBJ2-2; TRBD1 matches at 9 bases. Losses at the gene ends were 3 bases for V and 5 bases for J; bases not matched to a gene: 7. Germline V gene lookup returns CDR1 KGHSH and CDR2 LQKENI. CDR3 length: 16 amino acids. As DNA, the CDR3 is TGTGCCAGCTCACCGGAGGGACAGGGTCGGACCGGGGAGCTGTTTTTT. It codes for CASSPEGQGRTGELFF.

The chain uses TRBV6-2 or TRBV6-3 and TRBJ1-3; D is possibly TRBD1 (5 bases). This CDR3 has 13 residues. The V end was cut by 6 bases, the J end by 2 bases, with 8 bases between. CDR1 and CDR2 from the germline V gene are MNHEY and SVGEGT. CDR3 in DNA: TGTGCCAGCAGCTCGACAGCTGGAAACACCATATATTTT. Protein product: CASSSTAGNTIYF.

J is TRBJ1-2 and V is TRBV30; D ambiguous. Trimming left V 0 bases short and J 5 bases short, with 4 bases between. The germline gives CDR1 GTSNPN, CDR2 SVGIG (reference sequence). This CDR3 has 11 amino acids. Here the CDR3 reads CAWSVLYGYTF. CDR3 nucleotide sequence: TGTGCCTGGAGTGTACTGTATGGCTACACCTTC.

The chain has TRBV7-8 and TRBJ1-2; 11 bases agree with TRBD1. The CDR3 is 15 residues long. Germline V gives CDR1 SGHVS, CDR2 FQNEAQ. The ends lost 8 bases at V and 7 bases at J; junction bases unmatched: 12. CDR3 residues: CASQSLDRGPGGYTF. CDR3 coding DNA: TGTGCCAGCCAGTCGCTGGACAGGGGGCCGGGTGGCTACACCTTC.

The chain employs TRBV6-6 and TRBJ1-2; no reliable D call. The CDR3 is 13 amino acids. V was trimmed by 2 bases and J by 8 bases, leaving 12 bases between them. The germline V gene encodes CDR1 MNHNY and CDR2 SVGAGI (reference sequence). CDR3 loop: CASSYPPEEGYTF. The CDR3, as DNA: TGTGCCAGCAGTTACCCCCCGGAGGAGGGCTACACCTTC.

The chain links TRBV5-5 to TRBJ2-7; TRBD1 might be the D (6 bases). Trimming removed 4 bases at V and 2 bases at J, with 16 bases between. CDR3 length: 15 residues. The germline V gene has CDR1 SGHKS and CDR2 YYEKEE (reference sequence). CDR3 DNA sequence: TGTGCCAGCAGCCAACCTAGGACAGCAACCTACGAGCAGTACTTC. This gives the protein CASSQPRTATYEQYF.

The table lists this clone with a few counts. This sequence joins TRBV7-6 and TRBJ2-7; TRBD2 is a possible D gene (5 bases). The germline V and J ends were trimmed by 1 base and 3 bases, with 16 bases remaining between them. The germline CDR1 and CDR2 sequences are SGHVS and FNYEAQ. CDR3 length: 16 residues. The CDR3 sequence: CASSLVRAGSGYEQYF. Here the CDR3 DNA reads TGTGCCAGCAGCTTAGTCCGGGCGGGTTCAGGCTACGAGCAGTACTTC.

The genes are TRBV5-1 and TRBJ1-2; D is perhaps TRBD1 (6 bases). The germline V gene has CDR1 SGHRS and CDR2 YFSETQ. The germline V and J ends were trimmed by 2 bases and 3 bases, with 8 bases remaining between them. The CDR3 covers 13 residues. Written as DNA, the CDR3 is TGCGCCAGCAGCTTACAGGGTTACTATGGCTACACCTTC. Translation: CASSLQGYYGYTF.

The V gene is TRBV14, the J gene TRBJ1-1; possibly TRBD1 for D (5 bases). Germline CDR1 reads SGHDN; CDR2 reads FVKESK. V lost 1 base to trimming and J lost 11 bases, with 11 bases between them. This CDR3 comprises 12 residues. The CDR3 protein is CASSQVTGMAFF. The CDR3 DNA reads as TGTGCCAGCAGCCAAGTTACAGGAATGGCTTTCTTT.

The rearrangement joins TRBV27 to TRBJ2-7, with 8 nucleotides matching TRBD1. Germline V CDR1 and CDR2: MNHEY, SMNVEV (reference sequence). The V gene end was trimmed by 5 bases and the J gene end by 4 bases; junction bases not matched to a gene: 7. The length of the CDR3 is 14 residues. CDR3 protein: CASSRGQGAYEQYF. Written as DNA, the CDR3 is TGTGCCAGCAGTAGAGGACAGGGTGCGTACGAGCAGTACTTC.

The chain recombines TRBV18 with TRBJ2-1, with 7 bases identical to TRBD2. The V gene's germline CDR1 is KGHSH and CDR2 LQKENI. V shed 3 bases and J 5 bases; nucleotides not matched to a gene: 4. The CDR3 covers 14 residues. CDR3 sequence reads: CASSPLAGDNEQFF. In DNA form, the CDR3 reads TGTGCCAGCTCACCTTTAGCGGGTGACAATGAGCAGTTCTTC.

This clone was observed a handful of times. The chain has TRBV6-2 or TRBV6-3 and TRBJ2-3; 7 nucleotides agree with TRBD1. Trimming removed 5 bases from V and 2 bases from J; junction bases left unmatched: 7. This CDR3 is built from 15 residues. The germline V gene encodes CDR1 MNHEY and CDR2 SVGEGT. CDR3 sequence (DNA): TGTGCCAGCAGTCCGGGACAGCCAAACACAGATACGCAGTATTTT. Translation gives CASSPGQPNTDTQYF.

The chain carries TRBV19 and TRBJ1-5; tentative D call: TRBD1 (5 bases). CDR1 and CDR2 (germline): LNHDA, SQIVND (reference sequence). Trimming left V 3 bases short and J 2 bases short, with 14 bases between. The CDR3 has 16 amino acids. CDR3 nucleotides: TGTGCCAGTAGTATCCACCTGGGGGGTGGCAATCAGCCCCAGCATTTT. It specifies CASSIHLGGGNQPQHF.

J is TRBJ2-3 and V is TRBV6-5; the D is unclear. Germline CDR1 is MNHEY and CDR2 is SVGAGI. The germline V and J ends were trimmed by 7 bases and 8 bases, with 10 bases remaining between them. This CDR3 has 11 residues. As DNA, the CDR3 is TGTGCCAGCACGGATAGAGGTACGCAGTATTTT. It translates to CASTDRGTQYF.

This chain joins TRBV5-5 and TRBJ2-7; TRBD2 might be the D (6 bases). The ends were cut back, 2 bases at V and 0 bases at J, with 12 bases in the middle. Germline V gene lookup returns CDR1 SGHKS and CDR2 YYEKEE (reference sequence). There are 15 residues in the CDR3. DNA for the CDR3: TGTGCCAGCAGCTTCACCGGGACTGCCTCCTACGAGCAGTACTTC. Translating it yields CASSFTGTASYEQYF.

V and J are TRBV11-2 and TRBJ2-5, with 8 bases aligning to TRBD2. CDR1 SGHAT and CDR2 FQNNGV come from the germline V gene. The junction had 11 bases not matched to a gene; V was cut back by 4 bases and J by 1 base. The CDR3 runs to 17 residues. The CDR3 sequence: CASSWGALAGLQETQYF. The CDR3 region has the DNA TGTGCCAGCAGCTGGGGGGCCCTAGCGGGCCTCCAAGAGACCCAGTACTTC.

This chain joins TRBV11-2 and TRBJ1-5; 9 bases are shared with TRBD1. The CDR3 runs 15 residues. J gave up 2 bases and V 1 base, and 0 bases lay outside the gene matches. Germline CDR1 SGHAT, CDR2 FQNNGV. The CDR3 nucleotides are TGTGCCAGCAGCTTAGGGACAGGGGGCAATCAGCCCCAGCATTTT. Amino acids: CASSLGTGGNQPQHF.

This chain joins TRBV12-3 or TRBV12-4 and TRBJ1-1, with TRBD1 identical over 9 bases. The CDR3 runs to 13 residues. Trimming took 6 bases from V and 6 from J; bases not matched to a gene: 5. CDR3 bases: TGTGCCAGCAGCACAGGGGGCAGGGCTGAAGCTTTCTTT. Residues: CASSTGGRAEAFF.

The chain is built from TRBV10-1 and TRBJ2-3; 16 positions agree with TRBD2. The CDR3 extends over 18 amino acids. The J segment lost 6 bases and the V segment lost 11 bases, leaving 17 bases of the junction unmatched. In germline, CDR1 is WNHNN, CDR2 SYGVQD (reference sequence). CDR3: CAVSSGTSGRGGGDTQYF. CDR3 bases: TGCGCCGTTAGTTCCGGGACTAGCGGGAGGGGAGGAGGGGATACGCAGTATTTT.